One T cell receptor (beta chain) is described in this entry. The entry originates in a study of OX40 agonist ivuxolimab in advanced cancers. Using immunoSEQ multiplex PCR, the repertoire was profiled, and TCRdb retains in-frame clones only, with some absent. Of tens of thousands of clones listed, roughly 87% are singletons. V was clipped by 2 bases and J by 6 bases, with 11 bases between them. The CDR3 runs 13 residues. Germline loops: CDR1 SGHTA, CDR2 FQGNSA. Specimen: CD4+ or CD8+ T cells sorted from blood, collected in a trial of the OX40 agonist ivuxolimab. The clonotype comes from an adult with an advanced solid tumor such as melanoma, head and neck, liver or kidney cancer. J is TRBJ2-7 and V is TRBV7-2, with TRBD1 as a possible D gene (7 bases). DNA for the CDR3: TGTGCCAGCAGCTTACAGGGGGACTCCGAGCAGTACTTC. It translates to CASSLQGDSEQYF.